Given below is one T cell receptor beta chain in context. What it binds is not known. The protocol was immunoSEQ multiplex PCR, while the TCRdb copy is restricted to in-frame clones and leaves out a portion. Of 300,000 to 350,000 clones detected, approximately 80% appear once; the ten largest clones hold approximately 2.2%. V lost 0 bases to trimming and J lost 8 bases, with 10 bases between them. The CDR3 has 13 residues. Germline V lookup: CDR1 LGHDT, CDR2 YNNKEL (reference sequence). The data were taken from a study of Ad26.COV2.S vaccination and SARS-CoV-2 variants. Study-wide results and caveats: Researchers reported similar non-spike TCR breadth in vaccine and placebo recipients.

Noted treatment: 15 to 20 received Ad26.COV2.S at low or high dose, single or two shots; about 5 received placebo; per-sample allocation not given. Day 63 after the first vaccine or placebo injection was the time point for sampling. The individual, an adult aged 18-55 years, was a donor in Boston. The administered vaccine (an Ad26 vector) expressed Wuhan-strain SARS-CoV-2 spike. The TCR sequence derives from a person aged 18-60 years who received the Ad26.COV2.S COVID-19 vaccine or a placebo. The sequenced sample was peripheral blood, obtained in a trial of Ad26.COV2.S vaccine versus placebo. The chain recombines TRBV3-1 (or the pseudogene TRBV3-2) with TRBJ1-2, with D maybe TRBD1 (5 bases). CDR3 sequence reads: CASSQDVGVGYTF. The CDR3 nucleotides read TGTGCCAGCAGCCAAGATGTAGGGGTGGGCTACACCTTC.